The rows below give T cell receptor beta chains drawn from one sample of a study of monozygotic twins with inflammatory bowel disease. After re-calling the 5' RACE reads, TCRdb lists one entry per CDR3 protein, DNA absent. The table for this sample gives approximately 100,000 distinct CDR3 sequences. Sequenced: blood. Receptor source: a human donor with ulcerative colitis or Crohn's disease, or a healthy co-twin of an affected twin (not recorded which). The CDR3 runs from the conserved cysteine through the conserved F or W. The order of the fields is V gene, J gene, CDR3 protein.

TRBV10-3	TRBJ2-5	CAISGDRGRETQYF
TRBV7-9	TRBJ1-6	CASSFERGVNSPLHF
TRBV6-5	TRBJ1-2	CASSYSRGLSYGYSF
TRBV6-5	TRBJ2-2	CASSYPGHPRAGELFF
TRBV7-3	TRBJ2-2	CASSVDTNTGELFF
TRBV28	TRBJ1-1	CASSFSRMGVTTEAFF
TRBV6-5	TRBJ1-2	CASSYSLGQGVEGYTF
TRBV7-9	TRBJ2-7	CASSLAPGTEPYEQYF
TRBV20-1	TRBJ2-7	CSARVWQLLSYEQYF
TRBV20-1	TRBJ1-6	CSAGSPGQGAPLHF
TRBV7-8	TRBJ2-1	CASSFSSVSSYNEQFF
TRBV11-2	TRBJ2-3	CASLNLDSGTSSGTQYF
TRBV19	TRBJ2-1	CASSRGQNEQFF
TRBV15	TRBJ1-2	CATSTASRYGYTF
TRBV29-1	TRBJ1-2	CSVGGTGAMVHYGYTF
TRBV5-1	TRBJ1-1	CASSLDRVNTEAFF
TRBV7-6	TRBJ2-2	CASSLDGGYSNTGELFF
TRBV4-3	TRBJ2-7	CASSQDRVGQGSYEQYF
TRBV20-1	TRBJ2-1	CSARVLDRYYNEQFF
TRBV2	TRBJ2-7	CASSEGGYEQYF
TRBV15	TRBJ2-7	CATSRERNEQYF
TRBV3-1	TRBJ2-1	CASSQDASGGAGEQFF
TRBV27	TRBJ2-7	CASSSGLTSYEQYF
TRBV5-1	TRBJ2-1	CASSLDVARHNEQFF
TRBV5-1	TRBJ2-4	CASSFEGQGGDIQYF
TRBV20-1	TRBJ1-1	CSARVPGAPTEAFF
TRBV20-1	TRBJ2-7	CSAREGGRTGTYEQYF
TRBV7-9	TRBJ1-1	CASSLGDRDRGPAFF
TRBV28	TRBJ1-1	CASSPGGSEAFF
TRBV14	TRBJ1-2	CASSHRGAGIYGYTF
TRBV10-3	TRBJ1-5	CATGDSNQPQHF
TRBV12-3/TRBV12-4	TRBJ1-3	CASSSALSGNTIYF
TRBV19	TRBJ2-1	CASSPRSGSRGNEQFF
TRBV13	TRBJ1-1	CASSTYRVSAEAFF
TRBV18	TRBJ1-2	CASSTLQGDGYTF
TRBV5-1	TRBJ2-1	CASSSVGWAEQFF
TRBV24-1	TRBJ2-3	CATSDPGESDTQYF
TRBV4-3	TRBJ2-4	CASSQDGTMGNIQYF
TRBV7-2	TRBJ2-1	CASSLRPREAEQFF
TRBV29-1	TRBJ2-1	CSVARRVYNEQFF
TRBV10-3	TRBJ1-1	CAISGGGEAFF
TRBV29-1	TRBJ2-1	CSVRLGSGTGGDNEQFF
TRBV5-1	TRBJ2-2	CASSLVHGELFF
TRBV7-2	TRBJ2-1	CASSLVSEQFF
TRBV5-1	TRBJ1-2	CASSLRQGAAQGYTF
TRBV20-1	TRBJ2-5	CSASSGQFKSAQYF
TRBV5-1	TRBJ1-2	CASRRDIQVGGYTF
TRBV2	TRBJ1-1	CASSEKGREAFF
TRBV18	TRBJ1-1	CASSGTGARTEAFF
TRBV4-2	TRBJ1-6	CASSQDQGSTLHF
TRBV9	TRBJ2-2	CASSIDSGELFF
TRBV28	TRBJ1-6	CASRRPGTGGNSPLHF
TRBV5-6	TRBJ2-1	CASSLGGRYNEQFF
TRBV28	TRBJ1-5	CASKRSNQPQHF
TRBV19	TRBJ1-3	CASSQWEATGNTIYF
TRBV9	TRBJ1-1	CASSRWDRTGMNTEAFF
TRBV20-1	TRBJ2-1	CSALDRTSVFDEQFF